The following is a TCR beta chain sequence with its context. This clone has a handful of counts. It has no known antigen specificity. The sample holds no much larger clone one base away, and base qualities are not on file. V is cut back by 5 bases and J by 5 bases, with 4 bases in the junction unmatched. Sequences WNHNN (CDR1) and SYGVQD (CDR2) are obtained from the germline V gene (reference sequence). Taken from cysteine to phenylalanine, the CDR3 has 14 residues. The sequence is cut down to CDR3 DNA, 42 bases in frame from base 1. The data belong to a study of blood T cell repertoires in COVID-19 (dated by TCRdb to the early 2020s). Study-wide context: The collaborator samples originated in the United States, Italy and Spain and spanned the acute and convalescent phases of COVID-19. HLA class I and class II types, where available, came from metadata supplied by the sample provider rather than from assay-based typing. The material from the prospective study consisted of cDNA or gDNA derived from T cells, B-cell-depleted T cells, or PBMCs. The samples were drawn from the first 160 participants of the ongoing ImmuneRACE study and from some 1,300 subjects provided by 6 global collaborators. The repertoires were released in a freely available public database intended as a resource for research on the immune response to SARS-CoV-2. Subjects who had been exposed to COVID-19, were actively infected with it, or had recovered from it provided the deeply sampled blood TCRbeta repertoires that made up the dataset. Nearly every sample came with metadata listing a de-identified subject ID, COVID-19 status, age in years and sex.

General findings and caveats noted by the study authors: Clinical and demographic metadata were provided uncurated, with the amount varying by source and participant.

The collaborating institutions used their own protocols to collect whole blood in K2EDTA tubes. For TCRbeta analysis, collaborator samples were shipped as frozen whole blood, as isolated PBMCs, or as DNA extracted from either sample type. TCRbeta CDR3 regions were amplified from genomic DNA using the immunoSEQ Assay, a bias-controlled multiplex PCR. As for the authors' bioinformatics: The number of nucleated cells in each sample was estimated from the amplification of reference gene primers within the assay. To quantify the absolute abundance of each unique TCRbeta CDR3 rearrangement, sequence reads were collapsed and filtered. For each sample, productive Simpson clonality was calculated as the square root of Simpson's diversity index over productive rearrangements. The immuneACCESS repertoire file appears here via TCRdb, limited to in-frame rearrangements. These files lack a portion of the clones; in checked studies, under half of the deficit traces to unresolved V genes, and the cause of the others is not known. The V and J calls and the clone size are those of that table, but D and trimming were determined from the DNA. For this sample there are more than 50,000 clones; 73% appear just once. The ten most abundant clones make up around 14% of the sample.

Input material: peripheral blood. The V gene is TRBV10-1 and the J gene is TRBJ2-2; the central 8 bases match TRBD2. The origin of this receptor is a woman between 70 and 85 years old with acute or convalescent COVID-19. The nucleotides are TGCGCCAGCAGTCCTAGCGGGTGGACCGGGGAGCTGTTTTTT. It is translated as CASSPSGWTGELFF.